The 32 T cell receptor beta chains below all came from one sample that was sequenced in a study of blood T cell repertoires in COVID-19. Sequencing used immunoSEQ multiplex PCR; TCRdb keeps in-frame clones, though not all of them. In the table there are 25,000 to 30,000 clones, approximately 80% of which are singletons. Specimen: peripheral blood. The receptors shown here come from a woman aged 80 or older with acute or convalescent COVID-19.

This chain joins TRBV6-6 and TRBJ1-2; a weak D match, TRBD1 (6 bases). CDR3 size: 16 residues. The germline V gene encodes CDR1 MNHNY and CDR2 SVGAGI (reference sequence). The V and J ends lost 5 bases and 2 bases respectively, with 18 bases between them. CDR3 nucleotide sequence: TGTGCCAGCAGTCGATCCACCGGGACAAAGAACTATGGCTACACCTTC. This encodes CASSRSTGTKNYGYTF.

The chain combines TRBV15 with TRBJ1-5; 7 bases align to TRBD1. With 6 bases clipped from V and 2 bases from J, the junction kept 7 bases outside the gene matches. Per the germline V gene, CDR1 is LNHNV and CDR2 is YYDKDF (reference sequence). This CDR3 is built from 15 residues. The CDR3 protein is CATREYRGGNQPQHF. In nucleotides, the CDR3 is TGTGCCACCAGAGAATACAGGGGAGGCAATCAGCCCCAGCATTTT.

V gene TRBV19 combines with J gene TRBJ1-1; TRBD1 aligns across 7 bases. The CDR3 is 14 residues long. Germline CDR1 and CDR2: LNHDA and SQIVND (reference sequence). V dropped 2 bases and J dropped 7; count of bases not matched to a gene: 7. The CDR3, as DNA: TGTGCCAGTAGTATACGGACAGGCGGGTATGAAGCTTTCTTT. It yields the protein CASSIRTGGYEAFF.

This rearrangement joins TRBV29-1 to TRBJ2-7; D is perhaps TRBD1 (6 bases). The germline gives CDR1 SQVTM, CDR2 ANQGSEA. V shed 7 bases and J shed 3 bases, with 13 bases lying between them. The CDR3 consists of 12 residues. Written as DNA, the CDR3 is TGCAGCGCCGAGGCGGACAGCTACGAGCAGTACTTC. This translates into CSAEADSYEQYF.

The rearrangement uses TRBV27 and TRBJ2-7, with a weak D call TRBD2 (6 bases). V lost 5 bases, J lost 0 bases, and 11 bases lay in between. This CDR3 is 14 amino acids long. CDR1 is MNHEY, CDR2 SMNVEV, per germline (reference sequence). CDR3 in amino acids: CASSPQGGSYEQYF. CDR3 nucleotides: TGTGCCAGCAGTCCTCAGGGAGGCTCCTACGAGCAGTACTTC.

The V gene is TRBV7-9, the J gene TRBJ2-3; 12 bases are a match to TRBD1. Germline V lookup: CDR1 SEHNR, CDR2 FQNEAQ (reference sequence). Germline trimming cut 6 bases from V and 1 base from J; bases unmatched to any gene: 11. The CDR3 is 18 amino acids. DNA for the CDR3: TGTGCCAGCAGGGGGGACAGGGGGCGCCGGGCAGGCACAGATACGCAGTATTTT. Translation gives CASRGDRGRRAGTDTQYF.

This clone came up once. This chain connects TRBV7-2 to TRBJ2-1; TRBD2 aligns across 8 bases. V trimming: 2 bases; J trimming: 7 bases; junction bases outside the gene matches: 4. Per germline, CDR1 SGHTA and CDR2 FQGNSA. The CDR3 extends over 14 amino acids. CDR3 DNA sequence: TGTGCCAGCAGCTTAATTCGGGGGGGTAATGAGCAGTTCTTC. This encodes CASSLIRGGNEQFF.

This clone was recorded once. V usage is TRBV27 and J usage is TRBJ2-2, with D perhaps TRBD2 (5 bases). The V gene lost 3 bases and the J gene lost 8 bases, with 7 bases spanning the gap. The CDR3 contains 12 residues. Germline V lookup: CDR1 MNHEY, CDR2 SMNVEV (reference sequence). This CDR3 reads CASSFPGGELFF. CDR3 nucleotide sequence: TGTGCCAGCAGTTTCCCGGGGGGGGAGCTGTTTTTT.

The J gene is TRBJ2-5, the V gene TRBV19; 8 bases fit TRBD1. V was clipped by 5 bases and J by 5 bases; unmatched bases: 4. The germline CDR1 and CDR2 sequences are LNHDA and SQIVND (reference sequence). There are 13 residues in the CDR3. The CDR3 sequence is CASSVDRGETQYF. The CDR3 DNA reads TGTGCCAGTAGTGTCGACAGGGGTGAGACCCAGTACTTC.

The V gene is TRBV6-2 or TRBV6-3, the J gene TRBJ2-7, with 7 bases aligning to TRBD1. The V gene end was trimmed by 4 bases and the J gene end by 4 bases; junction bases not matched to a gene: 7. CDR1 is MNHEY and CDR2 is SVGEGT in the germline V gene. The CDR3 contains 14 residues. The CDR3 is CASSSLGTDYEQYF. The CDR3 DNA is TGTGCCAGCAGTTCACTCGGGACAGATTACGAGCAGTACTTC.

The DNA for the CDR3 is TGTGCCAGTCAACAGGGAACTGAAGCTTTCTTT. It yields the protein CASQQGTEAFF. J is TRBJ1-1 and V is TRBV6-5; tentatively, D is TRBD1 (6 bases). The CDR3 sequence is 11 residues long. CDR1 is MNHEY and CDR2 is SVGAGI in the germline V gene. V was trimmed by 9 bases and J by 5 bases, leaving 10 bases between them.

The chain carries TRBV27 and TRBJ1-4, with 10 nucleotides matching TRBD1. V was pared by 6 bases and J by 5 bases, with 6 bases of the junction left unmatched. The CDR3 has 15 amino acids. The germline V gene has CDR1 MNHEY and CDR2 SMNVEV (reference sequence). CDR3 sequence (DNA): TGTGCCAGCAGCCGAGGACAGGGGGGAAATGAAAAACTGTTTTTT. Amino acids: CASSRGQGGNEKLFF.

The chain employs TRBV28 and TRBJ1-3, with D perhaps TRBD1 (6 bases). Trimming pared 4 bases from V and 3 bases from J, leaving 10 bases between. This CDR3 comprises 14 residues. Germline V gene data show CDR1 as MDHEN and CDR2 as SYDVKM. In DNA form, the CDR3 reads TGTGCCAGCAGTTACCAAGGGGGTGGAAACACCATATATTTT. It encodes CASSYQGGGNTIYF.

CDR3 residues: CAISEEGAPNSPLHF. The CDR3 bases are TGTGCCATCAGTGAAGAGGGGGCGCCCAATTCACCCCTCCACTTT. This chain uses TRBV10-3 with TRBJ1-6; 7 nucleotides line up with TRBD1. Germline V gene lookup returns CDR1 ENHRY and CDR2 SYGVKD. This CDR3 is 15 amino acids long. V dropped 3 bases and J dropped 7; count of bases not matched to a gene: 6.

This sequence joins TRBV4-2 and TRBJ1-2; TRBD1 matches 8 bases. The V gene's germline CDR1 is LGHNA and CDR2 YNFKEQ. CDR3 length equals 16 residues. Germline trimming cut 4 bases from V and 2 bases from J; bases unmatched to any gene: 9. In DNA, the CDR3 is TGTGCCAGCAGCCTGGAACAAGGACAGGGCAACTATGGCTACACCTTC. Translation: CASSLEQGQGNYGYTF.

This clone was detected only a few times. CDR3 sequence: CSVEAYEQYF. CDR3 coding DNA: TGCAGTGTGGAGGCCTACGAGCAGTACTTC. The chain couples TRBV20-1 to TRBJ2-7, with D possibly matching TRBD2 (5 bases). V lost 7 bases, J lost 2 bases, and 6 bases lay in between. CDR1 is DFQATT and CDR2 is SNEGSKA in the germline V gene (reference sequence). The CDR3 extends over 10 amino acids.

The rearrangement links TRBV18 to TRBJ1-1; 9 bases match TRBD1. Trimming took 8 bases from V and 9 from J; bases not matched to a gene: 7. This CDR3 contains 12 residues. Germline V lookup: CDR1 KGHSH, CDR2 LQKENI. The CDR3 loop reads CASGTTGGQAFF. The CDR3 DNA is TGTGCCAGCGGGACGACAGGGGGGCAAGCTTTCTTT.

The V call is TRBV18, the J call TRBJ1-2; D is possibly TRBD1 (6 bases). CDR3 length: 12 amino acids. Germline CDR1 and CDR2: KGHSH and LQKENI. V was trimmed by 3 bases and J by 8 bases, leaving 10 bases between them. For the CDR3, the DNA is TGTGCCAGCTCACCCACAGGGCTGGGCTACACCTTC. Protein product: CASSPTGLGYTF.

This clone was counted between two and nine times. The chain carries TRBV7-8 and TRBJ1-3; D uncertain. Trimming pared 4 bases from V and 0 bases from J, leaving 13 bases between. The CDR3 is made up of 16 amino acids. In germline, CDR1 is SGHVS, CDR2 FQNEAQ. The CDR3 protein is CASSSKGVFSGNTIYF. The CDR3 coding sequence is TGTGCCAGCAGCTCGAAGGGAGTATTCTCTGGAAACACCATATATTTT.

This clone was recorded only once. This chain uses TRBV24-1 with TRBJ2-1; a possible D gene is TRBD1 (5 bases). V was trimmed by 7 bases and J by 4 bases, leaving 16 bases between them. Germline CDR1 reads KGHDR; CDR2 reads SFDVKD. The CDR3 sequence is 15 residues long. In nucleotides, the CDR3 is TGTGCCACCAGCAAGCAGGGTCCGGGTTACAATGAGCAGTTCTTC. Its translation is CATSKQGPGYNEQFF.

The gene calls are TRBV12-3 or TRBV12-4 and TRBJ1-2; TRBD1 matches 7 bases. The CDR3 loop spans 13 amino acids. Germline trimming cut 7 bases from V and 4 bases from J; bases unmatched to any gene: 6. CDR3 sequence reads: CASTRTGTYGYTF. The CDR3 region has the DNA TGTGCCAGCACCAGGACAGGAACCTATGGCTACACCTTC.

V usage is TRBV2 and J usage is TRBJ1-3; TRBD1 aligns across 8 bases. The CDR3 length is 14 residues. The junction had 1 base not matched to a gene; V was cut back by 6 bases and J by 0 bases. Germline V gene data show CDR1 as SNHLY and CDR2 as FYNNEI. This CDR3 is CASRGQVSGNTIYF. CDR3 nucleotide sequence: TGTGCCAGCAGGGGACAGGTCTCTGGAAACACCATATATTTT.

This chain uses TRBV5-1 with TRBJ2-1, with D tentatively TRBD2 (6 bases). Trimming stripped 0 bases from V and 9 bases from J, with 10 bases between. The CDR3 extends over 13 amino acids. The germline V gene encodes CDR1 SGHRS and CDR2 YFSETQ. CDR3 sequence (DNA): TGCGCCAGCAGCTTGGCGGGAGTCGGTGAGCAGTTCTTC. Protein product: CASSLAGVGEQFF.

This clone was seen a few times. The rearrangement uses TRBV9 and TRBJ2-1; TRBD1 is a possible D gene (5 bases). The CDR3 is made up of 14 amino acids. The germline V and J ends were trimmed by 0 bases and 5 bases, with 9 bases remaining between them. Germline V gene data show CDR1 as SGDLS and CDR2 as YYNGEE. For the CDR3, the DNA is TGTGCCAGCAGCGTAGGCAGGGTGAACAATGAGCAGTTCTTC. Translating it yields CASSVGRVNNEQFF.

The chain is built from TRBV5-6 and TRBJ2-4, with D possibly TRBD2 on 5 matching bases. V lost 10 bases and J 0 bases, leaving 11 bases between the germline ends. In germline, CDR1 is SGHDT, CDR2 YYEEEE. This CDR3 spans 13 amino acids. CDR3 region: CAADGLAKNIQYF. The CDR3 DNA follows: TGTGCCGCCGATGGACTAGCCAAAAACATTCAGTACTTC.

The V call is TRBV18, the J call TRBJ2-5; 7 nucleotides match TRBD2. The germline CDR1 and CDR2 sequences are KGHSH and LQKENI. Trimming took 4 bases from V and 4 from J; bases not matched to a gene: 3. The CDR3 spans 13 residues. The CDR3 DNA reads TGTGCCAGCTCACGCGGGAGTGGAGAGACCCAGTACTTC. The encoded protein is CASSRGSGETQYF. The whole variable domain, remainder taken from reference TRBV18 and TRBJ2-5, is NAGVMQNPRHLVRRRGQEARLRCSPMKGHSHVYWYRQLPEEGLKFMVYLQKENIIDESGMPKERFSAEFPKEGPSILRIQQVVRGDSAAYFCASSRGSGETQYFGPGTRLLVL.

The chain employs TRBV24-1 and TRBJ2-3, with 7 bases fitting TRBD2. V shed 3 bases, J shed 2 bases, and the junction held 7 bases outside the gene matches. The CDR3 contains 16 residues. The germline gives CDR1 KGHDR, CDR2 SFDVKD. CDR3 in DNA: TGTGCCACCAGTGATAGGAGGCGGGAGTACACAGATACGCAGTATTTT. Its protein product is CATSDRRREYTDTQYF.

The chain couples TRBV11-2 to TRBJ2-2; D unclear. The length of the CDR3 is 15 residues. V gave up 6 bases and J gave up 0 bases, with 11 bases separating them. In germline, CDR1 is SGHAT, CDR2 FQNNGV. The DNA for the CDR3 is TGTGCCAGCAGACGAGGAGAAGCGAACACCGGGGAGCTGTTTTTT. Its protein product is CASRRGEANTGELFF.

The chain combines TRBV10-3 with TRBJ2-3; 7 nucleotides align to TRBD2. With 0 bases clipped from V and 4 bases from J, the junction kept 4 bases outside the gene matches. CDR1 is ENHRY and CDR2 is SYGVKD in the germline V gene. The CDR3 consists of 15 residues. CDR3 sequence: CAISESSGGADTQYF. CDR3 DNA: TGTGCCATCAGTGAGTCGTCGGGGGGTGCAGATACGCAGTATTTT.

The CDR3 DNA sequence: TGTGCCTGGCGACAAGACAGCTCTGGAAACACCATATATTTT. This translates into CAWRQDSSGNTIYF. The chain has TRBV30 and TRBJ1-3; D perhaps matches TRBD1 (5 bases). This CDR3 contains 14 residues. Germline lookup yields CDR1 GTSNPN and CDR2 SVGIG (reference sequence). Deletions cut 5 bases from V and 0 bases from J, with 11 bases between.

This clone was counted only a few times. The chain is built from TRBV5-1 and TRBJ1-1, with 9 positions matching TRBD1. This CDR3 region has 16 residues. Germline CDR1 SGHRS, CDR2 YFSETQ. V shed 4 bases, J shed 3 bases, and the junction held 10 bases outside the gene matches. Written as DNA, the CDR3 is TGCGCCAGCAGCCCGGGACAGGGCTCATTGGACACTGAAGCTTTCTTT. Its protein is CASSPGQGSLDTEAFF.

This clone occurred a few times. The chain recombines TRBV9 with TRBJ2-1; D is unclear. V was trimmed by 0 bases and J by 1 base, leaving 8 bases between them. Germline CDR1 reads SGDLS; CDR2 reads YYNGEE. The CDR3 extends over 15 amino acids. This CDR3 is CASSVEPTSYNEQFF. The CDR3 DNA reads TGTGCCAGCAGCGTAGAACCGACATCCTACAATGAGCAGTTCTTC.